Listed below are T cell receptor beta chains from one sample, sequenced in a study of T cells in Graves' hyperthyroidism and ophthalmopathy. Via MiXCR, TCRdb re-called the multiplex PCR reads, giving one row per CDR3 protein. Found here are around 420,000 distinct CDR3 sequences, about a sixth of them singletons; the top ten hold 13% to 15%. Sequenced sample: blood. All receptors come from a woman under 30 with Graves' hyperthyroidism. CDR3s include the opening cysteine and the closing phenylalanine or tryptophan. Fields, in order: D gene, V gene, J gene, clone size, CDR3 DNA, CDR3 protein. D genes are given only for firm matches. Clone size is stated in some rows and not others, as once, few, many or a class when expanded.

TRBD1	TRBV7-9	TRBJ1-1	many	TGTGCCAGCAGCTTGCAGGGGGGGACTCTGGCTGAAGCTTTCTTT	CASSLQGGTLAEAFF
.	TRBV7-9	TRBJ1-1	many	TGTGCCAGCTCCAACAGTAACACTGAAGCTTTCTTT	CASSNSNTEAFF
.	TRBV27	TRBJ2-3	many	TGTGCCAGCAGTATCATCGCGGCTGGGATCACAGATACGCAGTATTTT	CASSIIAAGITDTQYF
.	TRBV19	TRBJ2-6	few	TGTGCCAGTAAGACAAGGTACTCTGGGGCCAACGTCCTGACTTTC	CASKTRYSGANVLTF
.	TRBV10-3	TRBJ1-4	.	TGTGCCATCAGTGAGTCGACCGGCCTACAAGCAACTAATGAAAAACTGTTTTTT	CAISESTGLQATNEKLFF
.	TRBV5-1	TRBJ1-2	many	TGCGCCAGCAGCTTGGACCCCCCAACCTCTAACTATGGCTACACCTTC	CASSLDPPTSNYGYTF
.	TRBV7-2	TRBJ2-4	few	TGTGCCAGCAGCTTAGGAACCCAAAGCAAAAACATTCAGTACTTC	CASSLGTQSKNIQYF
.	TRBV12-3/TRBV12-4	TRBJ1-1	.	TGTGCCAGCAGTCTCCGTAGAGGGCAGGCTTTCTTT	CASSLRRGQAFF
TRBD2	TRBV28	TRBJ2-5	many	TGTGCCAGCAGTTTATTGTTGCGGGGGGGGGAAGAGACCCAGTACTTC	CASSLLLRGGEETQYF
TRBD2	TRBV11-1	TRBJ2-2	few	TGTGCCAGCAGCTTAGAAGGGATAGCGGGTTCAGCCGGGGAGCTGTTTTTT	CASSLEGIAGSAGELFF
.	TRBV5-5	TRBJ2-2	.	TGTGCCAGCAGCTTTGGGGGATTGGACACCGGGGAGCTGTTTTTT	CASSFGGLDTGELFF
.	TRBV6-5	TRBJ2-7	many	TGTGCCAGCAGTTACCTGACCGGGACCCTCTCCTACGAGCAGTACTTC	CASSYLTGTLSYEQYF
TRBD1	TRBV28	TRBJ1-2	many	TGTGCCAGCAGCCTGGACAGGGCCGGCGGCTATGGCTACACCTTC	CASSLDRAGGYGYTF
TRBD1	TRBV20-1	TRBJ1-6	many	TGCAGTGCTAGAAATTGGCAGGGGGTTAATTCACCCCTCCACTTT	CSARNWQGVNSPLHF
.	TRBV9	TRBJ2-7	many	TGTGCCAGCAGCGTAGCAGGACAAGGCTACGAGCAGTACTTC	CASSVAGQGYEQYF
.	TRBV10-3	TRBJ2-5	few	TGTGCCATCAGTCGTGGCCAAGAGACCCAGTACTTC	CAISRGQETQYF
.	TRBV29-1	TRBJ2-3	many	TGCAGCGTTGAAATACACGAGCGGACCACAGATACGCAGTATTTT	CSVEIHERTTDTQYF
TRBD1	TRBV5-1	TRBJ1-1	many	TGCGCCAGCAGACGCCGGACAGGGGACACTGAAGCTTTCTTT	CASRRRTGDTEAFF
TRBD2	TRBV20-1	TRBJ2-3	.	TGCAGTGCTGACGGACTAGCGGGGGGCGCAGATACGCAGTATTTT	CSADGLAGGADTQYF
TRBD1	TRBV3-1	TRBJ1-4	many	TGTGCCAGCAGTCCACAGGGGGGTAATGAAAAACTGTTTTTT	CASSPQGGNEKLFF
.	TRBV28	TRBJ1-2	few	TGTGCCAGCAGTTTTGGGTCCCCCGTTTGGGGCCATGGCTACACCTTC	CASSFGSPVWGHGYTF
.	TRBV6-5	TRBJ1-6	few	TGTGCCAGCAGTCTGTATAATTCACCCCTCCACTTT	CASSLYNSPLHF
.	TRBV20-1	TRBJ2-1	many	TGCAGTGCTAGAAGGGGTTTTGAGCAGTTCTTC	CSARRGFEQFF
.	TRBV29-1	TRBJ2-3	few	TGCAGCGTTGAAGAAGGCCGCCAGGGATCCACAGATACGCAGTATTTT	CSVEEGRQGSTDTQYF
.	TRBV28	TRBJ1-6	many	TGTGCCAGCAGTTCTCTCGTCCCTTCGGGTTCACCCCTCCACTTT	CASSSLVPSGSPLHF
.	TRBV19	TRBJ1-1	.	TGTGCCAGTAGTATCGATGGGCGTGGCACTGAAGCTTTCTTT	CASSIDGRGTEAFF
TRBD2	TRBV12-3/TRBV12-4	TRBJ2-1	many	TGTGCCAGCAGTTTAAGTAGCGGGAGTAGGAATGAGCAGTTCTTC	CASSLSSGSRNEQFF
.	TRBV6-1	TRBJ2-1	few	TGTGCCAGCAGTACGTTACGAGCTTTCCTCCACAATGAGCAGTTCTTC	CASSTLRAFLHNEQFF
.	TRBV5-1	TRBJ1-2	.	TGCGCCAGCAGCTTTCCAGACCGGGGTTATGGCTACACCTTC	CASSFPDRGYGYTF
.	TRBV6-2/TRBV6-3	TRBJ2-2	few	TGTGCCAGCAGTTACAGGGACGGGTTAGGCGGGGAGCTGTTTTTT	CASSYRDGLGGELFF
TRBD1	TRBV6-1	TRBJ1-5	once	TGTGCTAGCAGTGGGACAGTCAATCGGCCCCAGCATTTT	CASSGTVNRPQHF
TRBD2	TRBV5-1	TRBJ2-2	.	TGCGCCAGCAGCCCGGGACTAGCGGGAGTCACCGGGGAGCTGTTTTTT	CASSPGLAGVTGELFF
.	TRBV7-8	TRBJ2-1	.	TGTGCCAGCAGCTTTAATACAGGGACCGGGGGCGAATCCTACAATGAGCAGTTCTTC	CASSFNTGTGGESYNEQFF
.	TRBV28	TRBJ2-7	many	TGTGCCAGCAGCACCGGGACCTTTAGTTTAGAGCAGTACTTC	CASSTGTFSLEQYF
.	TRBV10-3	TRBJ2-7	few	TGTGCCATCTGGGACCCCGGAGCGACCTACGAGCAGTACTTC	CAIWDPGATYEQYF
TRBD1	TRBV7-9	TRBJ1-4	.	TGTGCCAGCAGCCAAACCCCACGGACAGGACATAATGAAAAACTGTTTTTT	CASSQTPRTGHNEKLFF
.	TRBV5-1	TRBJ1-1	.	TGCGCCAGCAGCTCCTGGGGTGGGGTCGGGAAACACACTGAAGCTTTCTTT	CASSSWGGVGKHTEAFF
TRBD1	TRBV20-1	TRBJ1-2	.	TGCAGTGCTAGAGGGGGACAGGGCCATGGCTACACCTTC	CSARGGQGHGYTF
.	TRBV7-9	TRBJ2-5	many	TGTGCCAGCAGCCGAGGACTGACAGAGACCCAGTACTTC	CASSRGLTETQYF
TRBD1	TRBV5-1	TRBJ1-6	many	TGCGCCAGCAGCTTGGGGCCGGGACAGAAGAATTCACCCCTCCACTTT	CASSLGPGQKNSPLHF
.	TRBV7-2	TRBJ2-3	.	TGTGCCAGCGAAGAATCTATCGGGGGAGATACGCAGTATTTT	CASEESIGGDTQYF
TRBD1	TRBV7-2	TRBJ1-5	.	TGTGCCAGCAGCTTTGACAGGGGATGGCGTCAGCCCCAGCATTTT	CASSFDRGWRQPQHF
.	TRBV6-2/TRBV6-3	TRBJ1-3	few	TGTGCCAGCTCACTCCTACAGGGAGTAGGTGGAAACACCATATATTTT	CASSLLQGVGGNTIYF
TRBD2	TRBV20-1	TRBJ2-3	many	TGCAGTGCTGGGACTAGCGGGAGGGCCAGCACAGATACGCAGTATTTT	CSAGTSGRASTDTQYF
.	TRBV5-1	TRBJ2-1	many	TGCGCCAGCAGCTTGGAGGGGAGCTCCTACAATGAGCAGTTCTTC	CASSLEGSSYNEQFF
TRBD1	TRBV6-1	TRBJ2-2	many	TGTGCCAGCAGACCTCAGGGGGCGGGCACCGGGGAGCTGTTTTTT	CASRPQGAGTGELFF
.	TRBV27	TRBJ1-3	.	TGTGCCAGCAGTCCCCCTGACAGGAAGAATCCCTCTGGAAACACCATATATTTT	CASSPPDRKNPSGNTIYF
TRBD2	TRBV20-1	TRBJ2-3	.	TGCAGTGCTAAGACCCTAGCGGGGGGCGCAGATACGCAGTATTTT	CSAKTLAGGADTQYF
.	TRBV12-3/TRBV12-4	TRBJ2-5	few	TGTGCCAGCATCTTGGGGGTGTCAGGGATTGGGGGCGGAGAGACCCAGTACTTC	CASILGVSGIGGGETQYF
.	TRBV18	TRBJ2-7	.	TGTGCCAGCTCCCGGGACACCTTCCTCTACGAGCAGTACTTC	CASSRDTFLYEQYF
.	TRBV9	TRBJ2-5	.	TGTGCCAGCAGCGTAGCGGTTGGGGGGCAGGAGACCCAGTACTTC	CASSVAVGGQETQYF
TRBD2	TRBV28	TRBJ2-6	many	TGTGCCAGCAGTTTATCACGACTAGCGGGAGGCTCTGGGGCCAACGTCCTGACTTTC	CASSLSRLAGGSGANVLTF
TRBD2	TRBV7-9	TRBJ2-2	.	TGTGCCAGCAGCTTTGGAAGCGGGAGGAACACCGGGGAGCTGTTTTTT	CASSFGSGRNTGELFF
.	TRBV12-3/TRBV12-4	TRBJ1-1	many	TGTGCCAGCAGTTTTCTTACTGAAGCTTTCTTT	CASSFLTEAFF
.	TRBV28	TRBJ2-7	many	TGTGCCAGCAGTCCTCCCGGGAGTTTGGCCTACGAGCAGTACTTC	CASSPPGSLAYEQYF
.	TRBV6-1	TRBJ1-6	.	TGTGCCAGCAGAGGGAGGCTCCAGTTGATTTCCTATAATTCACCCCTCCACTTT	CASRGRLQLISYNSPLHF
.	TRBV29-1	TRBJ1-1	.	TGCAGCGTTGAAGACCCCCTGCCCCGGAGGGCTTTCTTT	CSVEDPLPRRAFF